This T cell receptor beta chain was sequenced in a study of radiation and T cells in renal cell carcinoma. As for the study in general: Nephrectomy followed 15 Gy stereotactic body radiation by 4 weeks.

Time point specified: baseline pretreatment blood. Treatment here: 15 Gy SBRT to primary tumor, nephrectomy 4 weeks later. This renal cell carcinoma was of the clear cell type. Overall study results and limits: In blood, top tumor clones expanded by 2 weeks, shrinking by 4.

About this clone itself: What it binds is not known.

This CDR3 has 14 residues. Germline V gives CDR1 MNHEY, CDR2 SMNVEV (reference sequence). The junction had 6 bases not matched to a gene; V was cut back by 6 bases and J by 5 bases. Only in-frame clones appear in the TCRdb table, and some are missing; sequencing was by immunoSEQ multiplex PCR. The table shows 40,000 to 60,000 clones, with 83% occurring only once. The rearrangement links TRBV27 to TRBJ2-5, with 10 bases lining up with TRBD1. Sequencing was performed on blood, taken from a patient whose treatment included radiotherapy and nephrectomy. The TCR originated in a woman aged 70-85 years with renal cell carcinoma. In DNA, the CDR3 is TGTGCCAGCAGCCGGGACAGGGGTTGGGAGACCCAGTACTTC. Translation: CASSRDRGWETQYF.